The entry below describes one T cell receptor (beta chain). This sample was taken from a study of shared clonotypes between healthy human individuals. Several immunoSEQ 96-well plates shared each subset's DNA, each plate a replicate. Data came from immunoSEQ multiplex PCR; TCRdb stores just in-frame clones and leaves some out. Here the sample spans some 1.4 million clones, roughly 97% being singletons. The V and J ends lost 6 bases and 7 bases, in that order; junction bases with no gene match: 14. This CDR3 contains 15 residues. CDR1 is SNHLY and CDR2 is FYNNEI in the germline V gene. Sequenced material: naive CD4+ T cells sorted from blood. This sample's subset: CD45RA+ positively selected. This clonotype was obtained from a man aged 25-45 years in good health. The chain employs TRBV2 and TRBJ1-2; 7 positions match TRBD1. The CDR3, as DNA: TGTGCCAGCAGCCTCCCCTCCGACAGGGTAGGTGGCTACACCTTC. Translation gives CASSLPSDRVGGYTF.